This record covers a single T cell receptor beta chain. Its antigen is undetermined. This sample stems from a study of post-analysis software for immune sequencing data. The overall study: Patients with relapsing-remitting, secondary progressive and progressive-relapsing multiple sclerosis courses were all represented.

This CDR3 comprises 13 residues. V gave up 3 bases and J gave up 9 bases; unmatched junction bases: 2. Findings and caveats of the study: In patients, TRBV5-6, TRBV5-1 and TRBV20-1 belonged to five TRBV segments found more frequently than in controls. Same-batch samples co-clustered strongly by F measure.

Presence of unique molecular identifiers characterized the TCR beta cDNA libraries. TCRdb reanalysed the PCR reads using MiXCR and keeps one entry per CDR3 protein. The sample contains about 820,000 distinct CDR3 sequences, about 53% of which appear only once. The sequence came from a girl under 18 with multiple sclerosis. Sample: blood. The J gene is TRBJ1-6, the V gene TRBV12-3 or TRBV12-4; 7 bases line up with TRBD1. The CDR3 sequence is CASSFSGGSPLHF. DNA of the CDR3: TGTGCCAGCAGTTTTTCAGGGGGTTCACCCCTCCACTTT.